The following is a TCR beta chain sequence with its context. The antigen is not known. These data originate in a study of beta chain features in type 1 diabetes. Findings and caveats of the study: Moderate but significant shortening of TCRB CDR3s was recorded in all four CD4+ subsets from Type 1 diabetes patients.

Germline V gives CDR1 SGHTA, CDR2 FQGNSA. The CDR3 runs 13 residues. The V gene lost 0 bases and the J gene lost 5 bases, with 7 bases spanning the gap. Once sorted, every population was more than 95% pure. Expressed TCRB transcripts were sequenced because the isolated RNA had all been reverse transcribed beforehand. The assay was immunoSEQ multiplex PCR, and TCRdb's table has in-frame clones only and misses some. The data hold approximately 170,000 clones, with 7.5% to 9.5% observed a single time. Sequencing was performed on central memory CD4+ T cells from blood. This TCR derives from a woman under 30 in good health. V usage is TRBV7-2 and J usage is TRBJ1-1; perhaps TRBD1 as D (6 bases). The CDR3, as DNA: TGTGCCAGCAGCTTAGCCAGGGGAACTGAAGCTTTCTTT. Encoded protein: CASSLARGTEAFF. Combining the CDR3 with reference TRBV7-2 and TRBJ1-1 gives the whole variable domain GAGVSQSPSNKVTEKGKDVELRCDPISGHTALYWYRQSLGQGLEFLIYFQGNSAPDKSGLPSDRFSAERTGGSVSTLTIQRTQQEDSAVYLCASSLARGTEAFFGQGTRLTVV.